This T cell receptor (beta chain) was captured by sequencing in a study of neurological immune-mediated disorders. The sample holds many counts of this clonotype. The CDR3 runs to 13 residues. Germline V gives CDR1 MNHEY, CDR2 SVGAGI. V shed 6 bases and J 5 bases; nucleotides not matched to a gene: 3. TCRdb independently ran MiXCR on the 5' RACE reads; one entry per CDR3 protein. The sample yields roughly 30,000 distinct CDR3 sequences, about 12% seen once. V usage is TRBV6-5 and J usage is TRBJ1-5; TRBD1 aligns across 8 bases. Sequenced material: PBMCs. The sequence derives from a woman aged 60 to 75 in good health. The CDR3 nucleotides read TGTGCCAGCAGCCAGACAGGGGATCAGCCCCAGCATTTT. Translating gives CASSQTGDQPQHF.